The entry below describes one T cell receptor (beta chain). Its antigen is not yet known. There are no base qualities to consult, and no much larger clone falls within one base. TCR-beta CDR3 regions were amplified from genomic DNA by a two-step multiplex PCR, with the second step adding Illumina-compatible adaptors. As a commercial immunoSEQ service, TCR-beta immunosequencing was carried out on an Illumina platform. The original pipeline was this. Two measures summarised the repertoires: productive clonality, and Top 10 Clones, meaning the percentage of T-cell templates coming from the ten most frequent sequences. Values of productive clonality ranged from 0 to 1, with a monoclonal population indicated by a value of 1. Tumour-associated clones, identified using log10 scatter plots, were defined as sequences that made up at least 0.1% of tumour T-cell templates and were not found in the matched non-adjacent lung. Student's t-tests were used for two-group comparisons, ANOVA for comparisons across stages, and linear regression for relationships, with analyses done in GraphPad Prism7 and R. TCRdb re-hosts the immuneACCESS table, in-frame sequences only. Its copies lack some clones; in the studies checked, an unresolved V gene accounts for under half of them, and the cause for the rest is not known. V and J calls and clone size follow that table, whereas D and trimming were derived from the DNA. Across this sample there are 1,000 to 1,500 clones, with over 65% seen only once. Approximately 15% of the sample belongs to the ten largest clones.

Genomic DNA was extracted with the QIAamp DNA kit from frozen aliquots of unsorted single-cell suspensions. The tumour samples consisted of surgically resected non-small cell lung cancer tissue. Tissues were received within 2 hours of resection and processed immediately into single-cell suspensions. Tissue was broken up mechanically, digested enzymatically with DNase I, collagenase I and hyaluronidase for under 35 minutes at 37 degrees C, and then filtered and RBC-lysed. This entry is derived from a study of immune cell composition in non-small cell lung cancer (dated by TCRdb to about 2017). Describing the broader study: Histologic subtype was assigned using H&E plus p63, CK5, Napsin A and TTF-1 immunohistochemistry, mainly lung adenocarcinoma or squamous cell carcinoma. Several tumour specimens with TCR-beta data were rare histological subtypes and were excluded from the subtype comparisons. TCR-beta sequencing from Adaptive Biotechnologies was done on approximately 35 paired sets of NSCLC tumour and non-adjacent lung specimens and on roughly 24 tumour-only specimens. For supplementary cohort #1, made up of some ten lung adenocarcinoma cases, paired tumour/lung TCR-beta sequencing was done and TIL populations were generated so that tumour reactivity could be assessed. Summary of the overall study and its limitations: Across approximately nine adenocarcinoma cases, the maximal tumour-associated clone frequency showed a strong correlation with TIL tumour reactivity, but overall clonality showed no such correlation. The reactivity cohort included only around ten cases, and whether tumour-reactive clones share sequences with the dominant in vivo tumour-associated clones was not shown. Tumour-associated clones >0.5% were found in nearly half of NSCLC cases, namely in about 30% of adenocarcinomas versus roughly 80% of squamous carcinomas. Smoking pack-years did not significantly correlate with tumour TCR-beta clonality. Lung squamous cell carcinoma tumours had significantly higher Top 10 clone scores and productive clonality than lung adenocarcinoma tumours.

V loses 6 bases of germline sequence and J loses 3 bases, and the interval between the two ends is 15 bases. As encoded in the germline V gene (reference sequence), CDR1 is MNHEY while CDR2 is SMNVEV. The cysteine opens and the phenylalanine closes a CDR3 of 15 amino acids. The CDR3 DNA has 45 bases and is translated from base 1. Sequenced input: lung tumor tissue. This receptor chain uses TRBV27 and TRBJ2-1; a tentative D match to TRBD1 spans 5 bases. This TCR derives from a human donor with non-small cell lung cancer. The DNA is TGTGCCAGCAGCCTAGACAGTACCGACTACAATGAGCAGTTCTTC. Its translation reads: CASSLDSTDYNEQFF.